What follows is one TCR beta chain and its context. The data were obtained in a study of blood T cell repertoires in COVID-19. For the study at large: Nucleic acid was either cDNA or gDNA, and it came from T cells, B-cell-depleted T cells, or PBMCs.

This table comes from immunoSEQ multiplex PCR, and its TCRdb copy is limited to in-frame clones, with some not included. The sample consists of roughly 60,000 clones, 78% of them appearing once. The TCR was taken from a human donor in a cohort sampled during active COVID-19. Sequencing was performed on peripheral blood.

For the CDR3, the DNA is TGCGCCAGCAGCGCGGGACAGGGGGCCTACGAGCAGTACTTC. This encodes CASSAGQGAYEQYF. The chain has TRBV5-1 and TRBJ2-7; TRBD1 matches at 11 bases. This CDR3 region has 14 residues. The germline CDR1 and CDR2 sequences are SGHRS and YFSETQ. The J segment lost 2 bases and the V segment lost 4 bases, leaving 2 bases of the junction unmatched.